Listed here are 17 T cell receptor beta chains from one sample, sequenced in a study of cytomegalovirus exposure and HLA in healthy donors. It was with 60 Vbeta and 13 Jbeta primers that the PCR ran. This table comes from immunoSEQ multiplex PCR, and its TCRdb copy is limited to in-frame clones, with some not included. The sample consists of roughly 150,000 clones, about 85% of them appearing once. Sequencing used PBMCs. Receptors were obtained from a man in his thirties or forties in good health and CMV-seropositive.

This rearrangement joins TRBV2 to TRBJ1-3; 11 nucleotides align to TRBD1. From germline, CDR1 is SNHLY and CDR2 FYNNEI. This CDR3 comprises 17 residues. V shed 7 bases, J shed 2 bases, and the junction held 10 bases outside the gene matches. This CDR3 is CASTPGQGGFAGNTIYF. CDR3 nucleotide sequence: TGTGCCAGCACTCCGGGACAGGGGGGATTTGCTGGAAACACCATATATTTT.

This clone was observed a handful of times. The chain uses TRBV6-5 and TRBJ1-2, with D possibly being TRBD1 (5 bases). There are 14 residues in the CDR3. Germline lookup yields CDR1 MNHEY and CDR2 SVGAGI. V dropped 7 bases and J dropped 5 bases, with 17 bases sitting between them. CDR3 sequence (DNA): TGTGCCAGCACCTCTGTAACAGGCGCATATGGCTACACCTTC. Amino acids: CASTSVTGAYGYTF.

The V gene is TRBV19, the J gene TRBJ1-5; tentatively, D is TRBD1 (5 bases). Germline CDR1 LNHDA, CDR2 SQIVND (reference sequence). The CDR3 spans 14 residues. Trimming left V 1 base short and J 6 bases short, with 10 bases between. The CDR3 spells CASSIAPGFQPQHF. CDR3 in DNA: TGTGCCAGTAGTATAGCTCCAGGGTTTCAGCCCCAGCATTTT.

The CDR3 DNA is TGTGCCAGCAGCCCGGGACAGAGACAATGGGATTGGGAGCAGTACTTC. Encoded protein: CASSPGQRQWDWEQYF. This chain links TRBV11-3 with TRBJ2-7, with TRBD1 identical over 7 bases. With 5 bases clipped from V and 7 bases from J, the junction kept 17 bases outside the gene matches. This CDR3 is built from 16 residues. The germline V gene has CDR1 SGHNT and CDR2 YENEEA.

This chain links TRBV18 with TRBJ2-1, with 7 bases identical to TRBD1. The CDR3 is made up of 15 amino acids. Germline-derived CDR1 and CDR2 are KGHSH and LQKENI. V was pared by 6 bases and J by 4 bases, with 9 bases of the junction left unmatched. CDR3: CASSPDRVTYNEQFF. CDR3 sequence (DNA): TGTGCCAGCTCCCCCGACAGGGTGACATACAATGAGCAGTTCTTC.

The chain is built from TRBV9 and TRBJ2-5; possible D gene TRBD2, 6 bases. CDR3 length: 13 amino acids. The V gene's germline CDR1 is SGDLS and CDR2 YYNGEE. V gave up 2 bases and J gave up 6 bases, with 11 bases separating them. CDR3: CASSVRDSQTQYF. The CDR3, as DNA: TGTGCCAGCAGCGTCCGGGACTCACAGACCCAGTACTTC.

The chain is built from TRBV28 and TRBJ1-1, with TRBD1 matching over 7 bases. The CDR3 consists of 14 residues. Trimming took 5 bases from V and 6 from J; bases not matched to a gene: 9. Germline V lookup: CDR1 MDHEN, CDR2 SYDVKM. CDR3 residues: CASSPYRGVPEAFF. CDR3 DNA: TGTGCCAGCAGTCCTTACAGGGGCGTACCTGAAGCTTTCTTT.

This clone was seen a few times. This chain connects TRBV7-9 to TRBJ2-1; 8 nucleotides agree with TRBD2. V lost 2 bases and J lost 6; bases outside the gene matches: 3. The V gene's germline CDR1 is SEHNR and CDR2 FQNEAQ (reference sequence). The CDR3 spans 14 residues. The CDR3 DNA is TGTGCCAGCAGCTTATCACGGGAGGGCAATGAGCAGTTCTTC. Encoded protein: CASSLSREGNEQFF.

The chain carries TRBV19 and TRBJ2-2; 10 bases agree with TRBD2. The CDR3 spans 16 residues. Germline trimming cut 1 base from V and 4 bases from J; bases unmatched to any gene: 3. CDR1 LNHDA and CDR2 SQIVND come from the germline V gene (reference sequence). The CDR3 loop reads CASSIASGRSTGELFF. The CDR3 DNA is TGTGCCAGTAGTATAGCTAGCGGGAGATCCACCGGGGAGCTGTTTTTT.

V and J are TRBV18 and TRBJ2-5, with a weak D call TRBD2 (6 bases). Trimming removed 6 bases at V and 2 bases at J, with 10 bases between. Germline assignment: CDR1 KGHSH and CDR2 LQKENI. This CDR3 spans 13 amino acids. As DNA, the CDR3 is TGTGCCAGCTCGGAGGGGCTTCAAGAGACCCAGTACTTC. This translates into CASSEGLQETQYF.

The gene calls are TRBV9 and TRBJ2-7, with 7 bases that match TRBD1. The V and J ends lost 1 base and 0 bases, in that order; junction bases with no gene match: 4. In germline, CDR1 is SGDLS, CDR2 YYNGEE. This CDR3 is built from 15 residues. CDR3 sequence reads: CASSVRGQSSYEQYF. The CDR3 DNA reads as TGTGCCAGCAGCGTAAGGGGACAGTCCTCCTACGAGCAGTACTTC.

The gene calls are TRBV7-8 and TRBJ2-3, with D perhaps matching TRBD2 (7 bases). This CDR3 contains 12 residues. The germline V gene has CDR1 SGHVS and CDR2 FQNEAQ. V was shortened by 11 bases and J by 4 bases, with 13 bases between the two germline ends. CDR3 amino acids: CAGGGRADTQYF. The CDR3, as DNA: TGTGCCGGCGGGGGCCGGGCAGATACGCAGTATTTT.

The chain couples TRBV15 to TRBJ2-3; TRBD1 might be the D (6 bases). Germline V CDR1 and CDR2: LNHNV, YYDKDF (reference sequence). CDR3 length: 15 residues. V was pared by 6 bases and J by 3 bases, with 16 bases between. The CDR3, as DNA: TGTGCCACCAGTATTCAGGGGATGGGAACAGATACGCAGTATTTT. It is translated as CATSIQGMGTDTQYF.

The chain joins TRBV15 to TRBJ2-7; 14 bases are a match to TRBD2. V was pared by 0 bases and J by 8 bases, with 6 bases of the junction left unmatched. The CDR3 is 16 residues long. Germline CDR1 is LNHNV and CDR2 is YYDKDF (reference sequence). CDR3 sequence (DNA): TGTGCCACCAGCAGAGAGAGACTAGCGGGAGGGAACCAGCAGTACGTC. Its translation: CATSRERLAGGNQQYV.

The count of this clone is one. The chain links TRBV20-1 to TRBJ2-7; TRBD2 might be the D (5 bases). Germline V gene sequence: CDR1 DFQATT, CDR2 SNEGSKA (reference sequence). Trimming pared 1 base from V and 11 bases from J, leaving 9 bases between. The CDR3 contains 10 residues. CDR3 sequence: CSARATTEYF. The CDR3 DNA sequence: TGCAGTGCTAGAGCGACTACGGAGTACTTC.

The genes are TRBV7-3 and TRBJ2-1; TRBD2 matches at 8 bases. The junction had 4 bases not matched to a gene; V was cut back by 1 base and J by 2 bases. This CDR3 is built from 16 residues. The germline gives CDR1 SGHTA, CDR2 FQGTGA. The CDR3 DNA reads TGTGCCAGCAGCTTAAGGGGGACTAGGACCTACAATGAGCAGTTCTTC. Translating it yields CASSLRGTRTYNEQFF.

The gene calls are TRBV11-2 and TRBJ2-2; TRBD2 matches 8 bases. V lost 3 bases and J lost 5; bases outside the gene matches: 5. This CDR3 contains 15 residues. Looked up from germline, CDR1 is SGHAT and CDR2 is FQNNGV. This CDR3 is CASSLSGSGTGELFF. The DNA for the CDR3 is TGTGCCAGCAGCTTGAGCGGGAGCGGAACCGGGGAGCTGTTTTTT.